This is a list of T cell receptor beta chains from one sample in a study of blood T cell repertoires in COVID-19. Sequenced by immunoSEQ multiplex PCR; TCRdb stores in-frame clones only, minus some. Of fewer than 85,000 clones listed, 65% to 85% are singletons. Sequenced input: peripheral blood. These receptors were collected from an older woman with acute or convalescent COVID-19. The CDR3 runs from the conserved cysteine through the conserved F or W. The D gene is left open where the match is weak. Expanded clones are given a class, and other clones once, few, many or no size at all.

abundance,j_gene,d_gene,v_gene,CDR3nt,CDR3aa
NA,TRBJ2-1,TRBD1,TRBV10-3,TGTGCCATCAGTGAGCCCGGGACAGCAGTGGTCAATGAGCAGTTCTTC,CAISEPGTAVVNEQFF
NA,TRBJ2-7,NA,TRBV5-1,TGCGCCAGCAGCTTGGGAGGCAGAACCTACGAGCAGTACTTC,CASSLGGRTYEQYF
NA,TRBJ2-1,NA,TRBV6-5,TGTGCCAGCAGTACCGGGACTCTAGAGGGTGAGCAGTTCTTC,CASSTGTLEGEQFF
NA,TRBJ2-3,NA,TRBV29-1,TGCAGCGTTGGGGGGGGCCAGGGCACAGATACGCAGTATTTT,CSVGGGQGTDTQYF
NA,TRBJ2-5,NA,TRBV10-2,TGCGCCAGCATGATCAGCGGGCAAGAGACCCAGTACTTC,CASMISGQETQYF
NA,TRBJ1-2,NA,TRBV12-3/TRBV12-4,TGTGCCAGCAGTTTACAATGGCACTATGGCTACACCTTC,CASSLQWHYGYTF
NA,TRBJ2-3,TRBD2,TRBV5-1,TGCGCCAGCAGCTTGGTAACGGGCGGGAGTAGCACAGATACGCAGTATTTT,CASSLVTGGSSTDTQYF
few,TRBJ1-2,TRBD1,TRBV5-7,TGTGCCAGCACCTTCTCCCCGGGACAGGGGTGTGGCTACACCTTC,CASTFSPGQGCGYTF
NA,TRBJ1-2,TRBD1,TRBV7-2,TGTGCCAGCAGCTTAGGAGGACAGGTATATGGCTACACCTTC,CASSLGGQVYGYTF
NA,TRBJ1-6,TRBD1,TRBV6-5,TGTGCCAGCAGCACGAACAGGGGGCTCCCACCCCTCCACTTT,CASSTNRGLPPLHF
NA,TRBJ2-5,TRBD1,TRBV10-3,TGTGCCATCAGGAAGGACAGGGGGGGGCAAGAGACCCAGTACTTC,CAIRKDRGGQETQYF
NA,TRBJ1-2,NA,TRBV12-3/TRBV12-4,TGTGCCAGCAACCTACGGGGAGGAGGCTACACCTTC,CASNLRGGGYTF
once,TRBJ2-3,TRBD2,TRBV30,TGTGCCTGGAGTGGGACTAGCGGGAGGACAGATACGCAGTATTTT,CAWSGTSGRTDTQYF
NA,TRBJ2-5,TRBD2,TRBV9,TGTGCCAGCAGCGTAGCGGGGGGGCCGGGAGAGACCCAGTACTTC,CASSVAGGPGETQYF
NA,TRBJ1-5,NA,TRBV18,TGTGCCAGCGTACAGGGAATGGATCAGCCCCAGCATTTT,CASVQGMDQPQHF
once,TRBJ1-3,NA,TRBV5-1,TGCGCCAGCAGCTTGACAGGGGGAAACACCATATATTTT,CASSLTGGNTIYF
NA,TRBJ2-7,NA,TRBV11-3,TGTGCCAGCAGCCCCGTCGGAGGCGGGGCAGCCTACGAGCAGTACTTC,CASSPVGGGAAYEQYF
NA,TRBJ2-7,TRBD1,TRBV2,TGTGCCAGCAGTTTGGGGACAGGGGGCTACGAGCAGTACTTC,CASSLGTGGYEQYF
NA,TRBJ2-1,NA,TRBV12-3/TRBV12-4,TGTGCCAGCAGACTCTACTGGGCCAATGAGCAGTTCTTC,CASRLYWANEQFF
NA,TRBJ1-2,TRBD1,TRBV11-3,TGTGCCAGCAGCCTTGGGACAGGGGAAAGCTATGGCTACACCTTC,CASSLGTGESYGYTF
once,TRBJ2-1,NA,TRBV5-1,TGCGCCAGCAGCCCCCCCACTCTCGACAATGAGCAGTTCTTC,CASSPPTLDNEQFF
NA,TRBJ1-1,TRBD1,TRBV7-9,TGTGCCAGCAGCTCGGGACAGGGGTGGACTGAAGCTTTCTTT,CASSSGQGWTEAFF
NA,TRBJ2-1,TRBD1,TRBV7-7,TGTGCTAGCAGCCCCGGGGACAGGGGCCTCGTGAATGAGCAGTTCTTC,CASSPGDRGLVNEQFF
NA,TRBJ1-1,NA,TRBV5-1,TGCGCCAGCAGCTTGGACGGACGGACTTACACTGAAGCTTTCTTT,CASSLDGRTYTEAFF
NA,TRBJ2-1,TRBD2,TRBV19,TGTGCCAGTCACAGCGGGACTAGCGGGAAAAATGAGCAGTTCTTC,CASHSGTSGKNEQFF
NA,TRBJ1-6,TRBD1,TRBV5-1,TGCGCCAGCAGCTTGGGGGGACAGGGGCGTTCACCCCTCCACTTT,CASSLGGQGRSPLHF
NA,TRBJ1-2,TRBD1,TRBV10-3,TGTGCCATCAGTGCGATTGGGACAGACCCCTTTGGCTACACCTTC,CAISAIGTDPFGYTF
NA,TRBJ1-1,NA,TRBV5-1,TGCGCCAGCAGCCCGACAAGCTCGGACACTGAAGCTTTCTTT,CASSPTSSDTEAFF
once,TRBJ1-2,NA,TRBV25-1,TGTGCCAGCAGTGACAGGCCATATGGCTACACCTTC,CASSDRPYGYTF
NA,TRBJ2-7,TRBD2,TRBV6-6,TGTGCCATAAGCGGGAGCCCCTACGAGCAGTACTTC,CAISGSPYEQYF
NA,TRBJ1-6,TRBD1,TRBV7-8,TGTGCCAGCAGCTTGGACATTCCCGGGACAGGGAATAATTCACCCCTCCACTTT,CASSLDIPGTGNNSPLHF
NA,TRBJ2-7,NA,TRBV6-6,TGTGCCAGCAGTTTCCTCCCGACGGGGGTTTCCTACGAGCAGTACTTC,CASSFLPTGVSYEQYF
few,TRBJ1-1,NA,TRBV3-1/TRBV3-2,TGTGCCAGCAGCCTCAGGGGTGGGACTGAAGCTTTCTTT,CASSLRGGTEAFF
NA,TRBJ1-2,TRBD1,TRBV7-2,TGTGCCAGCAGCCTGATGTCGGGACAGGGGGTTGCTAACTATGGCTACACCTTC,CASSLMSGQGVANYGYTF
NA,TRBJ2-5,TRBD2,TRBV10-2,TGCGCCAGCAGGGACCTAGCGGGGGGGCCGGAGACCCAGTACTTC,CASRDLAGGPETQYF
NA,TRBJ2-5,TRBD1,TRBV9,TGTGCCAGCAGCACCCGACAGGGGGCTAGAGAGACCCAGTACTTC,CASSTRQGARETQYF
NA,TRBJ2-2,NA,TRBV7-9,TGTGCCAGCAGCTTAGACCAGGGCCGACTGTTTTTT,CASSLDQGRLFF